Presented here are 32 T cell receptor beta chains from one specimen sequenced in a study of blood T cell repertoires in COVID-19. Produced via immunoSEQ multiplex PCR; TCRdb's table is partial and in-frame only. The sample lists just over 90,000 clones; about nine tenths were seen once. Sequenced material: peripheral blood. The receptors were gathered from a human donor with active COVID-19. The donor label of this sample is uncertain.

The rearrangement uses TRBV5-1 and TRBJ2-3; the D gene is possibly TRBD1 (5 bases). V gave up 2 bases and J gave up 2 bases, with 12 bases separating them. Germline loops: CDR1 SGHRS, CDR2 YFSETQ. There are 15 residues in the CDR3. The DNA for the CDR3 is TGCGCCAGCAGCTTCAGGGTGGGATCCACAGATACGCAGTATTTT. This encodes CASSFRVGSTDTQYF.

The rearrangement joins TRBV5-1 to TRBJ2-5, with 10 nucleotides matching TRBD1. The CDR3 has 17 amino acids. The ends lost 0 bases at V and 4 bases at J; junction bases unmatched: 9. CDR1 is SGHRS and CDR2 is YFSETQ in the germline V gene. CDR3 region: CASSLDPDRGPGETQYF. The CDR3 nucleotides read TGCGCCAGCAGCTTGGACCCCGACAGGGGGCCTGGAGAGACCCAGTACTTC.

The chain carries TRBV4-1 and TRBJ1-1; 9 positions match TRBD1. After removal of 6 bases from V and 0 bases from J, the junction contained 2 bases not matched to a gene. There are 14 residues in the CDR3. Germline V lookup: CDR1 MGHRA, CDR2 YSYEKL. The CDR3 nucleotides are TGCGCCAGCAGTCGACAGGGGGTGAACACTGAAGCTTTCTTT. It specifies CASSRQGVNTEAFF.

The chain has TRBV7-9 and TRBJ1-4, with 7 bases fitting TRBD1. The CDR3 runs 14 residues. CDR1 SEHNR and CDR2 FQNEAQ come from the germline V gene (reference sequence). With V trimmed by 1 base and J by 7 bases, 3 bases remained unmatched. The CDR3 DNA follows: TGTGCCAGCAGCTTAGGACAGGGACGTGAAAAACTGTTTTTT. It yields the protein CASSLGQGREKLFF.

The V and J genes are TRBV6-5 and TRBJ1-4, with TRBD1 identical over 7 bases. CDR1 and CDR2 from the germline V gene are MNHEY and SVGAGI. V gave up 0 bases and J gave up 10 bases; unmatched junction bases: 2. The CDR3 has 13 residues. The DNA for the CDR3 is TGTGCCAGCAGTTACTCCTCAGGGGGAAAACTGTTTTTT. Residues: CASSYSSGGKLFF.

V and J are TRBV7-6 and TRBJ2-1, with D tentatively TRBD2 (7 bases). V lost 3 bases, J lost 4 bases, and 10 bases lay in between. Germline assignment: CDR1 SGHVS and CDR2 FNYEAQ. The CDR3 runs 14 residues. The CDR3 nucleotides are TGTGCCAGCAGCTTGGGGGGGCGGTACAATGAGCAGTTCTTC. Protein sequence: CASSLGGRYNEQFF.

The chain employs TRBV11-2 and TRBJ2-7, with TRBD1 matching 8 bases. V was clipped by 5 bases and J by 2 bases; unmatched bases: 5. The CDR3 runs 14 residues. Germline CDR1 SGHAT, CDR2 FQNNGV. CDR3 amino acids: CASSRTGSTYEQYF. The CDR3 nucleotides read TGTGCCAGCAGCCGGACAGGGTCCACCTACGAGCAGTACTTC.

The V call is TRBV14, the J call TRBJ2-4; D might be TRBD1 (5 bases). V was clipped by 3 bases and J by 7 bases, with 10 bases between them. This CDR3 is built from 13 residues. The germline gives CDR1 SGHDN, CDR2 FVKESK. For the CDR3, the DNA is TGTGCCAGCAGCCAGGTACGACAGAACATTCAGTACTTC. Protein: CASSQVRQNIQYF.

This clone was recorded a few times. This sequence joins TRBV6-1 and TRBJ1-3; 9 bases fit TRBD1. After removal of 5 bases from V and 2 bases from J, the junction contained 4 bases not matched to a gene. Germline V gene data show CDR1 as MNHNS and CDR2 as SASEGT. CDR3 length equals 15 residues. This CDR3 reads CASSSTGGTGNTIYF. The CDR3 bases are TGTGCCAGCAGTTCTACAGGGGGCACTGGAAACACCATATATTTT.

This CDR3 reads CASSQGTGGGYTF. CDR3 in DNA: TGCGCCAGCAGCCAGGGGACAGGGGGTGGCTACACCTTC. J is TRBJ1-2 and V is TRBV4-3, with 11 bases that match TRBD1. Losses at the gene ends were 3 bases for V and 7 bases for J; bases not matched to a gene: 1. This CDR3 contains 13 residues. The germline V gene has CDR1 LGHNA and CDR2 YSLEER.

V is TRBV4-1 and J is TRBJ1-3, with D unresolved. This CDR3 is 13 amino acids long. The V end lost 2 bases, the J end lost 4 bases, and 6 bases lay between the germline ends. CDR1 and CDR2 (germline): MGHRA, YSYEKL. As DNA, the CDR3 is TGCGCCAGCAGCCAATATAAAGGAAACACCATATATTTT. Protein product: CASSQYKGNTIYF.

In DNA form, the CDR3 reads TGTGCCAGCAGTTACCGACGGGAGAACACTGAAGCTTTCTTT. Amino acid sequence: CASSYRRENTEAFF. The chain combines TRBV6-2 or TRBV6-3 with TRBJ1-1; D is unresolved. Germline assignment: CDR1 MNHEY and CDR2 SVGEGT. This CDR3 spans 14 amino acids. Trimming removed 2 bases from V and 1 base from J, with 8 bases in between.

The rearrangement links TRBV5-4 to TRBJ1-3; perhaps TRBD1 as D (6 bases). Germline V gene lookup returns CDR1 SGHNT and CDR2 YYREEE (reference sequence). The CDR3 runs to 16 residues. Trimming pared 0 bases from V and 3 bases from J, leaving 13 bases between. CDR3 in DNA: TGTGCCAGCAGCTTGGACAGGGTTTTTAGTGGAAACACCATATATTTT. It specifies CASSLDRVFSGNTIYF.

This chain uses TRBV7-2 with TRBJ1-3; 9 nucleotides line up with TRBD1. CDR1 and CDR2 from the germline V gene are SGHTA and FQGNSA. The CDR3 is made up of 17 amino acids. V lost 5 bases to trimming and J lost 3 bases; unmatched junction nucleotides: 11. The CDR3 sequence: CASSPLTDRGIGNTIYF. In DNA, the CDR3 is TGTGCCAGCAGCCCGCTAACCGACAGGGGGATTGGAAACACCATATATTTT.

In DNA, the CDR3 is TGTGCCAGCAAAGGACTAGCGGGGGTGGCCGGGGAGCTGTTTTTT. As protein: CASKGLAGVAGELFF. The chain has TRBV7-9 and TRBJ2-2; 13 nucleotides match TRBD2. Per the germline V gene, CDR1 is SEHNR and CDR2 is FQNEAQ (reference sequence). The CDR3 has 15 residues. The V segment lost 7 bases and the J segment 6 bases; nucleotides outside the gene matches: 5.

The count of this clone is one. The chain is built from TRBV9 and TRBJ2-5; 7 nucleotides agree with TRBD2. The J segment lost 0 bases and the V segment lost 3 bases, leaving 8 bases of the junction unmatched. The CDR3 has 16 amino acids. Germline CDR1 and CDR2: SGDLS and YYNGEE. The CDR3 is CASSENPLADQETQYF. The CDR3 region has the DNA TGTGCCAGCAGCGAAAATCCCCTAGCGGACCAAGAGACCCAGTACTTC.

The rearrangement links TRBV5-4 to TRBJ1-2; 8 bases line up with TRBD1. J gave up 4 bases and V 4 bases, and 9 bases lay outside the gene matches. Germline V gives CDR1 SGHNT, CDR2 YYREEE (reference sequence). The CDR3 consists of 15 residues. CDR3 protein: CASSPGTGSFYGYTF. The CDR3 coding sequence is TGTGCCAGCAGCCCCGGGACAGGTTCTTTCTATGGCTACACCTTC. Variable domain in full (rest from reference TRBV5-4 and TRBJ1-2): ETGVTQSPTHLIKTRGQQVTLRCSSQSGHNTVSWYQQALGQGPQFIFQYYREEENGRGNFPPRFSGLQFPNYSSELNVNALELDDSALYLCASSPGTGSFYGYTFGSGTRLTVV.

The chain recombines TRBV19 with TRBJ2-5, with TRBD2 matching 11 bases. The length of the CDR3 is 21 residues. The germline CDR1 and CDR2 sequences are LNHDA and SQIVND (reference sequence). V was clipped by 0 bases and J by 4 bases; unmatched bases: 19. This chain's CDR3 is CASSIEAPTSGDPKVRETQYF. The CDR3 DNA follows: TGTGCCAGTAGTATAGAAGCCCCGACTAGCGGGGACCCTAAAGTGAGAGAGACCCAGTACTTC. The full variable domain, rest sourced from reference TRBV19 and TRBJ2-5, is DGGITQSPKYLFRKEGQNVTLSCEQNLNHDAMYWYRQDPGQGLRLIYYSQIVNDFQKGDIAEGYSVSREKKESFPLTVTSAQKNPTAFYLCASSIEAPTSGDPKVRETQYFGPGTRLLVL.

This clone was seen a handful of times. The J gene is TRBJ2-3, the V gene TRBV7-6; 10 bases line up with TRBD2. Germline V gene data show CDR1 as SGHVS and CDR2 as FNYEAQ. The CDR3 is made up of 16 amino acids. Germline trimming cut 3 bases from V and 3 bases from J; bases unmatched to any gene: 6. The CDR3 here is CASSFNLAGETDTQYF. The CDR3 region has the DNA TGTGCCAGCAGCTTCAACCTAGCGGGGGAAACAGATACGCAGTATTTT. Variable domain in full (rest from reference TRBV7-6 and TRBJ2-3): GAGVSQSPRYKVTKRGQDVALRCDPISGHVSLYWYRQALGQGPEFLTYFNYEAQQDKSGLPNDRFSAERPEGSISTLTIQRTEQRDSAMYRCASSFNLAGETDTQYFGPGTRLTVL.

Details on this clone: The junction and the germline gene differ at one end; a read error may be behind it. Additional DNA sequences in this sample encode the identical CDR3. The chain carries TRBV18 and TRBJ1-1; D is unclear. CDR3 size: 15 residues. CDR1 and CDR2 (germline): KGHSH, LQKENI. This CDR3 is CASSPRPGSNTEAFF. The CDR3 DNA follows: TGTGCCAGCTCACCACGGCCGGGGTCGAACACTGAAGCCTTCTTT.

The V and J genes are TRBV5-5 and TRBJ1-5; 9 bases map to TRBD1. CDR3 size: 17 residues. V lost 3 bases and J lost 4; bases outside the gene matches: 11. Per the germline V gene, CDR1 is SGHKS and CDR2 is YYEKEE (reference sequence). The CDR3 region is CASSSLGQGLLNQPQHF. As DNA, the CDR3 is TGTGCCAGCAGCTCGTTGGGACAGGGCCTACTTAATCAGCCCCAGCATTTT.

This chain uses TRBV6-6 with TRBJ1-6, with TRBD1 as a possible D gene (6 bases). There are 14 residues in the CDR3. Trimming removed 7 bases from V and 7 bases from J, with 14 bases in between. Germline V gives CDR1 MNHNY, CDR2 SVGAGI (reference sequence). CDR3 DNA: TGTGCCAGCACCTCACAGGGTGGGAATTCACCCCTCCACTTT. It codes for CASTSQGGNSPLHF.

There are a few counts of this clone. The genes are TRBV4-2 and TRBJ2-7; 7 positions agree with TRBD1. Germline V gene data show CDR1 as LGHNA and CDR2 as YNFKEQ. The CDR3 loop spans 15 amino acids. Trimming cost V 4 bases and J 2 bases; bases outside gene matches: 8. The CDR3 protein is CASSLRQGETYEQYF. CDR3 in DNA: TGTGCCAGCAGCCTGAGACAGGGCGAAACCTACGAGCAGTACTTC.

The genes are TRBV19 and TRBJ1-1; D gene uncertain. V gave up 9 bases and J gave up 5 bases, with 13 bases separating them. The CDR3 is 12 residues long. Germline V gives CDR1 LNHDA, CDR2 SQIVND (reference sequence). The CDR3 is CASNVGMTEAFF. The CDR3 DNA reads TGTGCCAGCAATGTCGGTATGACTGAAGCTTTCTTT.

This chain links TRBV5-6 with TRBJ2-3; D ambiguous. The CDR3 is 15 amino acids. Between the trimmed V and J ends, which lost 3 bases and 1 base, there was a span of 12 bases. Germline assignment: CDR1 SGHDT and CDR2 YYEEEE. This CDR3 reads CASSSTRQRTDTQYF. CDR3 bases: TGTGCCAGCAGCTCGACCCGACAACGCACAGATACGCAGTATTTT.

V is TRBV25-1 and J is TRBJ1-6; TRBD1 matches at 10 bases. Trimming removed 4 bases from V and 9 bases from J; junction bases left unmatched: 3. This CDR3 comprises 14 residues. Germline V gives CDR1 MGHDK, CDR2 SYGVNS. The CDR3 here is CASSGRQGASPLHF. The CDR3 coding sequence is TGTGCCAGCAGTGGACGACAGGGGGCTTCACCCCTCCACTTT.

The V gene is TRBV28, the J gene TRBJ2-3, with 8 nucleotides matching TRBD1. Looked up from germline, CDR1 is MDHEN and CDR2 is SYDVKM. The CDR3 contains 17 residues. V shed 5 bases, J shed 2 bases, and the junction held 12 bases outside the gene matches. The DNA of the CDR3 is TGTGCCAGCAGTCCCCCAGTTGGGACAGGTCCCACAGATACGCAGTATTTT. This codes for CASSPPVGTGPTDTQYF.

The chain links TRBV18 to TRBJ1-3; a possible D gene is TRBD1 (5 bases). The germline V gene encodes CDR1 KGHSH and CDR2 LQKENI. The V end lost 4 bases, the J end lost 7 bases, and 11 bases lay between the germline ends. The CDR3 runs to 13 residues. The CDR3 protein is CASSQGIINTIYF. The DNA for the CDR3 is TGTGCCAGCTCACAGGGGATCATCAACACCATATATTTT.

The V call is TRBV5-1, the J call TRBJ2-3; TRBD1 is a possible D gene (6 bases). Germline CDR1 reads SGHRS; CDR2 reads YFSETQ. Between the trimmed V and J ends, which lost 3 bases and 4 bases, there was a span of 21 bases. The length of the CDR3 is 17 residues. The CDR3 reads CASSWSQGREWADTQYF. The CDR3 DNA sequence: TGCGCCAGCAGCTGGTCCCAGGGGCGAGAGTGGGCAGATACGCAGTATTTT.

As DNA, the CDR3 is TGTGCCAGCAGTTTAATTCCCAAGGGGAGGTACGAGCAGTACTTC. Protein: CASSLIPKGRYEQYF. This rearrangement joins TRBV28 to TRBJ2-7, with TRBD2 as a possible D gene (6 bases). V gave up 2 bases and J gave up 4 bases, with 15 bases separating them. CDR1 is MDHEN and CDR2 is SYDVKM in the germline V gene. CDR3 size: 15 residues.

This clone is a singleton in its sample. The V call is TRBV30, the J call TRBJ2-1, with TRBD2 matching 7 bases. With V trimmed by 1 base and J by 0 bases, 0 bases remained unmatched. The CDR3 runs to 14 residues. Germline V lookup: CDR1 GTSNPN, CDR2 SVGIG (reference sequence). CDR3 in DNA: TGTGCCTGGAGTGGGACTAGCTCCTACAATGAGCAGTTCTTC. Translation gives CAWSGTSSYNEQFF.

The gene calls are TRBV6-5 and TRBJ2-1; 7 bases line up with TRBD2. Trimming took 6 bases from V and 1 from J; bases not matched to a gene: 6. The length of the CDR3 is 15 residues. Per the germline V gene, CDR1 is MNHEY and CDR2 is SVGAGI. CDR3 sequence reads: CASRVREGSYNEQFF. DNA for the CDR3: TGTGCCAGCAGAGTAAGGGAGGGGTCCTACAATGAGCAGTTCTTC.